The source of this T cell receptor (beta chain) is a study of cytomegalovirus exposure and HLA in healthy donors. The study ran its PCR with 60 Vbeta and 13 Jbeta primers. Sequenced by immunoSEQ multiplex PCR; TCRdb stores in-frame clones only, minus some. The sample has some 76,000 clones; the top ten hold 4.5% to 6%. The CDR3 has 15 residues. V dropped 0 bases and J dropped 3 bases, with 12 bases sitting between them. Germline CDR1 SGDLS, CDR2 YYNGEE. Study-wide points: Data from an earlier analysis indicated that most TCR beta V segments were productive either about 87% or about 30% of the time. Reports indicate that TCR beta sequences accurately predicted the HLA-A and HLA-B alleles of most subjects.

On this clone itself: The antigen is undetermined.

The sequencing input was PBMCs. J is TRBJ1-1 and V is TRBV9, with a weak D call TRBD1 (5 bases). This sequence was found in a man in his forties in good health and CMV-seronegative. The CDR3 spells CASSVGKGMDTEAFF. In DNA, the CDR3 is TGTGCCAGCAGCGTAGGGAAGGGGATGGACACTGAAGCTTTCTTT.